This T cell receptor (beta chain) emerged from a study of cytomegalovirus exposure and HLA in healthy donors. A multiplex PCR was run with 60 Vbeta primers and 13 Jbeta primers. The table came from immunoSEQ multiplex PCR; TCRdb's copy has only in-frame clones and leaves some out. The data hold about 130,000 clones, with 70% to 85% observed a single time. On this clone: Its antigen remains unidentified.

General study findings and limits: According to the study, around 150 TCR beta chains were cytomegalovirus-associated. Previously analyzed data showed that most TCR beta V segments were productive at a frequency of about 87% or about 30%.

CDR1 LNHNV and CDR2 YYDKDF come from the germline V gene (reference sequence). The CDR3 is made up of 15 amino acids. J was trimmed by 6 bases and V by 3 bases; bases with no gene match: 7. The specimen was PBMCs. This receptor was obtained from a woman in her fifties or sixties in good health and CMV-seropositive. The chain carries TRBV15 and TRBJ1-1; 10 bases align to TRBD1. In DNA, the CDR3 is TGTGCCACCAGCAGGGGACAGGGGAGGGGGGCTGAAGCTTTCTTT. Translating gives CATSRGQGRGAEAFF.